This TCR beta chain originates from a study of shared clonotypes between healthy human individuals (dated by TCRdb to about 2020). For the wider study: The cohort included a few men and two women between 18 and 49 years of age. Per donor, three plates each were used for CD4 naive and CD4 memory, two for CD8 naive, and one for CD8 memory. To estimate repertoire size and how much clonotype sharing occurs between individuals, the study deeply sequenced the blood TCR repertoires of 4 to 6 healthy adults. Different laboratories and diverse techniques were used to prepare libraries and sequence TCR repertoires, to increase sequencing depth and limit assay-specific biases. Between about 0.9 and 9 billion PBMCs per donor were obtained by leukapheresis.

What the study reported, not specific to this receptor: The small number of donors limited the genetic and exposure-history diversity represented. Pairwise subsampling indicated that sequencing depth was expected to affect the degree of clonotype sharing among donors. Naive subsets generally had larger estimated clonotype richness than memory subsets. Clonotypes shared by all four sorted-subset donors showed higher generation probabilities than non-shared clonotypes. Approximately 5% of naive CD4, 3.5% of naive CD8, about 2.4% of memory CD4, and 0.4% of memory CD8 clonotypes were shared across four donors. Rarefaction of sorted-subset datasets indicated incomplete sequencing despite the large sequencing depth. Sampling was limited to blood, and TCR repertoires in tissue likely differ from TCR repertoires in blood.

The CDR3 runs 16 amino acids, cysteine and phenylalanine included. Just CDR3 DNA is preserved here, 48 bases in frame from base 1. In the germline V gene, CDR1 corresponds to SGHRS and CDR2 to YFSETQ. Trimmed from V: 4 bases; trimmed from J: 7 bases; junction bases lacking a gene match: 16. Using the deep immunoSEQ assay, multiplex PCR amplified TCR CDR3 regions from genomic DNA. Extracted genomic DNA from each cell subset was distributed evenly across all wells of several immunoSEQ 96-well plates, and each plate was treated as a replicate. For sorted subsets, 150 to 200 ng genomic DNA, equal to 30,000 or so T cell genomes, was loaded into each replicate PCR. Purified libraries were measured with a Qubit 3.0 fluorometer, size-checked on a Bioanalyzer 2100, and measured again with the KAPA Library Quantification kit. Every immunoSEQ 96-well plate was sequenced on a dedicated single-read 150-cycle Illumina NextSeq 550 flow cell. In the original analysis: Because the immunoSEQ output included only junctional sequences and no quality scores, the filtering could not be the same as the filtering used for full-length reads. Sequences were annotated with PyIR, a Python wrapper for IgBLAST v1.9, using IMGT germline references to assign V/J genes and CDR3. Reads were filtered out if the reads had weak V/J assignments (E-value above 1e-6), no CDR3, stop codons, out-of-frame junctions, or ambiguous translated residues. A V3J clonotype was defined by an identical inferred V gene, J gene, and CDR3 amino acid sequence. Percentage overlap between repertoires was computed as shared unique clonotypes divided by the size of the smaller repertoire. RTK rarefaction, the Chao1 estimator, and Recon v2.1 estimates of unobserved clonotypes were used to assess repertoire richness. OLGA was used to compute generation probabilities for all TCRbeta clonotypes that the gDNA method yielded from a few donors. In its TCRdb copy, this immuneACCESS table keeps in-frame sequences only and misses some clones. Where compared with another copy, unresolved V genes explain less than half of these, and the others have no known cause. The V and J calls and the clone size are those of that table, but D and trimming were determined from the DNA. The sample yields roughly 500,000 clones; roughly 95% were counted once. The ten most abundant clones make up approximately 0.06% of the sample.

Donors were healthy HIV-negative adults with no recently reported acute infections or vaccinations. Every donor was a Caucasian adult living in Nashville, Tennessee, USA. CD4+ T cells were enriched through magnetic negative selection, after which naive cells were positively selected on CD45RA and the remaining negative fraction served as the memory subset. Blood was obtained by leukapheresis, after which PBMCs were separated by Ficoll-Histopaque density gradient centrifugation and cryopreserved in liquid nitrogen vapor phase. Analytical flow cytometry was used to check the purity and quantity of each magnetically sorted T cell population. From each sorted fraction, genomic DNA was isolated and quantified by UV absorbance on a Nanodrop 2000c. About this clone: It has no known antigen specificity. It has no much larger one-base neighbor in the sample; base qualities were not kept.

This clonotype originated in a woman in her twenties or thirties in good health. Specimen: naive CD4+ T cells sorted from blood. Read against the paper, the sample's cell subset or site label means: CD45RA+ positively selected. The V and J genes are TRBV5-1 and TRBJ2-7; the central 8 bases match TRBD2. The CDR3: CASSLYDSGNTREQYF. The base sequence is TGCGCCAGCAGCCTTTATGATAGCGGGAACACTCGGGAGCAGTACTTC.